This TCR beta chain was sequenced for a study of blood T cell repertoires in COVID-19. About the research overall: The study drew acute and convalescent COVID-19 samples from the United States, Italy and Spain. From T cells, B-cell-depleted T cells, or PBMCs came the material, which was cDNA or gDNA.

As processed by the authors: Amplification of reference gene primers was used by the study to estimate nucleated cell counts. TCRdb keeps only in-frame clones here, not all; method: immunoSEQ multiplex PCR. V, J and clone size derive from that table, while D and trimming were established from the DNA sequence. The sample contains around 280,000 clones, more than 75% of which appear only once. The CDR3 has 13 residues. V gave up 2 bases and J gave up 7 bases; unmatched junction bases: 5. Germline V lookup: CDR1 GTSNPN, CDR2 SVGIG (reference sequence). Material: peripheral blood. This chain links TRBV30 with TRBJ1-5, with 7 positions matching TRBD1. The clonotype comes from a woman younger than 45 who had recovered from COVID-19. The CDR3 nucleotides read TGTGCCTGGAGTACAGACAGGGCACAGCCCCAGCATTTT. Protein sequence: CAWSTDRAQPQHF.